One sample yielded the 17 T cell receptor beta chains listed below, sequenced in a study of cytomegalovirus exposure and HLA in healthy donors. A multiplex PCR was run with 60 Vbeta primers and 13 Jbeta primers. The assay was immunoSEQ multiplex PCR, and TCRdb's table has in-frame clones only and misses some. This sample yields 150,000 to 200,000 clones, of which around 84% are seen a single time; 3.1% belongs to the top ten. Specimen: PBMCs. The receptors were gathered from a woman in her forties in good health and CMV-seronegative.

The chain uses TRBV4-2 and TRBJ1-3; TRBD1 might be the D (5 bases). This CDR3 has 21 amino acids. With 2 bases removed from V and 0 bases from J, the gap between germline ends came to 26 bases. Germline CDR1 reads LGHNA; CDR2 reads YNFKEQ. The chain's CDR3 is CASSQWAVLRSRVNSGNTIYF. Written as DNA, the CDR3 is TGTGCCAGCAGCCAATGGGCCGTTCTTCGTTCCAGGGTGAACTCTGGAAACACCATATATTTT.

In this sample, this clone turned up once. The chain carries TRBV11-2 and TRBJ2-3; D remains ambiguous. Germline V CDR1 and CDR2: SGHAT, FQNNGV. The CDR3 is made up of 14 amino acids. V was pared by 5 bases and J by 1 base, with 10 bases between. Written as DNA, the CDR3 is TGTGCCAGCAGCCCCTTGGGCGGCACAGATACGCAGTATTTT. Protein: CASSPLGGTDTQYF.

This rearrangement joins TRBV6-5 to TRBJ1-5; D is undetermined. Trimming shortened V by 4 bases and J by 4 bases, and 8 bases separated the two germline ends. This CDR3 spans 13 amino acids. Per germline, CDR1 MNHEY and CDR2 SVGAGI. The CDR3 region has the DNA TGTGCCAGCAGTTTAAGCTTAAATCAGCCCCAGCATTTT. Amino acids: CASSLSLNQPQHF.

J is TRBJ2-7 and V is TRBV5-1, with D tentatively TRBD2 (6 bases). Trimming removed 0 bases at V and 3 bases at J, with 13 bases between. The germline V gene encodes CDR1 SGHRS and CDR2 YFSETQ. CDR3 length: 15 residues. The DNA for the CDR3 is TGCGCCAGCAGCTTGGACGGGGGACGGATCTACGAGCAGTACTTC. Protein: CASSLDGGRIYEQYF.

The chain has TRBV4-1 and TRBJ1-5; D is ambiguous. Germline values: CDR1 MGHRA, CDR2 YSYEKL. This CDR3 comprises 15 residues. V lost 0 bases and J lost 4, with 10 bases in between. CDR3 amino acids: CASSQDGQENQPQHF. As DNA, the CDR3 is TGCGCCAGCAGCCAAGATGGGCAGGAAAATCAGCCCCAGCATTTT.

The chain couples TRBV19 to TRBJ2-5, with 12 bases aligning to TRBD1. The junction had 14 bases not matched to a gene; V was cut back by 4 bases and J by 2 bases. There are 19 residues in the CDR3. Per germline, CDR1 LNHDA and CDR2 SQIVND (reference sequence). The CDR3 DNA reads TGTGCCAGTAGTACGCCAGGGACAGGGGGCCCTACAAGACAAGAGACCCAGTACTTC. Protein: CASSTPGTGGPTRQETQYF. The variable domain in full, with the rest retrieved from reference TRBV19 and TRBJ2-5, is DGGITQSPKYLFRKEGQNVTLSCEQNLNHDAMYWYRQDPGQGLRLIYYSQIVNDFQKGDIAEGYSVSREKKESFPLTVTSAQKNPTAFYLCASSTPGTGGPTRQETQYFGPGTRLLVL.

The rearrangement joins TRBV6-5 to TRBJ2-7; D is perhaps TRBD1 (6 bases). This CDR3 has 12 residues. The V end lost 6 bases, the J end lost 3 bases, and 9 bases lay between the germline ends. Germline V gives CDR1 MNHEY, CDR2 SVGAGI. The CDR3 coding sequence is TGTGCCAGCAGGAGACAGGTCTACGAGCAGTACTTC. It encodes CASRRQVYEQYF.

This rearrangement joins TRBV9 to TRBJ2-1; 8 bases map to TRBD2. Losses at the gene ends were 4 bases for V and 5 bases for J; bases not matched to a gene: 11. Per the germline V gene, CDR1 is SGDLS and CDR2 is YYNGEE. The CDR3 totals 16 residues. The CDR3 here is CASSWGGSGGHNEQFF. The CDR3 DNA sequence: TGTGCCAGCAGCTGGGGGGGCAGCGGGGGACACAATGAGCAGTTCTTC.

The chain combines TRBV15 with TRBJ2-7; maybe TRBD2 (5 bases). Trimming pared 0 bases from V and 6 bases from J, leaving 15 bases between. The CDR3 length is 15 residues. Germline V lookup: CDR1 LNHNV, CDR2 YYDKDF (reference sequence). Here the CDR3 DNA reads TGTGCCACCAGCAGAGATCGCGGGCGAGGGAGCGAGCAGTACTTC. Its protein is CATSRDRGRGSEQYF. The full variable domain, its missing parts supplied by reference TRBV15 and TRBJ2-7, is DAMVIQNPRYQVTQFGKPVTLSCSQTLNHNVMYWYQQKSSQAPKLLFHYYDKDFNNEADTPDNFQSRRPNTSFCFLDIRSPGLGDTAMYLCATSRDRGRGSEQYFGPGTRLTVT.

The gene calls are TRBV7-9 and TRBJ2-3, with D possibly TRBD1 on 5 matching bases. Germline V gene lookup returns CDR1 SEHNR and CDR2 FQNEAQ (reference sequence). This CDR3 is built from 15 residues. V was cut by 1 base and J by 0 bases, with 8 bases left in between. In nucleotides, the CDR3 is TGTGCCAGCAGCTTAGTAGGGGCAAGCACAGATACGCAGTATTTT. Encoded protein: CASSLVGASTDTQYF.

The chain has TRBV28 and TRBJ1-2, with D unclear. The CDR3 extends over 13 amino acids. The germline V gene encodes CDR1 MDHEN and CDR2 SYDVKM. V was pared by 6 bases and J by 8 bases, with 16 bases between. The CDR3 coding sequence is TGTGCCAGCAGACTAAGCGCGATGGCGGGCTACACCTTC. Translated, it gives CASRLSAMAGYTF.

The chain joins TRBV25-1 to TRBJ1-6; 9 bases agree with TRBD1. J lost 7 bases, V lost 4 bases, and 8 bases had no gene match. The V gene's germline CDR1 is MGHDK and CDR2 SYGVNS. This CDR3 is built from 16 residues. The CDR3 here is CASSALGQGRNSPLHF. The DNA for the CDR3 is TGTGCCAGCAGTGCCCTGGGACAGGGCAGGAATTCACCCCTCCACTTT.

The chain combines TRBV10-3 with TRBJ1-2, with a possible D match to TRBD1 (6 bases). This CDR3 region has 12 residues. With 9 bases removed from V and 1 base from J, the gap between germline ends came to 9 bases. Germline values: CDR1 ENHRY, CDR2 SYGVKD. The CDR3 protein is CAIKDSNYGYTF. The CDR3 region has the DNA TGTGCCATAAAGGACAGTAACTATGGCTACACCTTC.

This clone was detected only once. V and J are TRBV11-2 and TRBJ2-7, with 7 bases fitting TRBD2. The CDR3 spans 12 residues. Germline CDR1 is SGHAT and CDR2 is FQNNGV. The V segment lost 5 bases and the J segment 7 bases; nucleotides outside the gene matches: 5. The CDR3 sequence is CASSPSGVEQYF. The CDR3 DNA sequence: TGTGCCAGCAGCCCGAGCGGGGTTGAGCAGTACTTC.

This clone was detected only a few times. The CDR3 bases are TGCGCCAGCAGATGGACAGGTATGGACACTGAAGCTTTCTTT. It translates to CASRWTGMDTEAFF. V usage is TRBV5-1 and J usage is TRBJ1-1; 7 bases agree with TRBD1. The germline V gene has CDR1 SGHRS and CDR2 YFSETQ. The CDR3 spans 14 residues. The junction had 7 bases not matched to a gene; V was cut back by 5 bases and J by 3 bases.

As for this clone: Mismatch with germline at one junction end may stem from a read error. The chain links TRBV5-1 to TRBJ2-1; 9 bases line up with TRBD2. Germline-derived CDR1 and CDR2 are SGHRS and YFSETQ. The CDR3 loop spans 15 amino acids. In DNA, the CDR3 is TGCGCCAGCAGCTTGGGGGCTAGCGGGGACAATGAGCAGCTCTTC. Its protein is CASSLGASGDNEQLF.

The J gene is TRBJ2-5, the V gene TRBV2; the match to TRBD2 covers 9 bases. V was clipped by 6 bases and J by 5 bases; unmatched bases: 10. This CDR3 has 15 residues. The V gene's germline CDR1 is SNHLY and CDR2 FYNNEI. CDR3 region: CASRQGGGAVETQYF. The CDR3 DNA reads as TGTGCCAGCAGACAAGGCGGGGGGGCCGTTGAGACCCAGTACTTC.